The 4 T cell receptor beta chains listed next were all sequenced from one sample in a study of molecular identifiers for immune sequencing clone quantification. One entry per CDR3 protein results from TCRdb running MiXCR on the PCR reads. This table holds about 89,000 distinct CDR3 sequences, roughly 19% found once. Sequenced material: naive CD8+ T cells from blood, with Jurkat cell RNA spiked in. Subset: FACS-sorted CD8+CD4-CCR7+CD45RA+ naive T cells. Every receptor here comes from a human donor in good health. Some libraries in this study had Jurkat cell RNA spiked in.

This clonotype was seen many times. The chain carries TRBV20-1 and TRBJ2-1; D not resolved. V was pared by 5 bases and J by 3 bases, with 11 bases between. The CDR3 has 13 amino acids. Germline CDR1 reads DFQATT; CDR2 reads SNEGSKA (reference sequence). CDR3 region: CSAHWNFYNEQFF. DNA for the CDR3: TGCAGTGCTCACTGGAACTTCTACAATGAGCAGTTCTTC.

In its sample, this clonotype was seen a few times. V and J are TRBV21-1 and TRBJ2-5; the table's D call, TRBD2, was not checked against the DNA. TRBV21-1 represents a pseudogene. This CDR3 has 18 amino acids. The CDR3 coding sequence is TGTGCCAGCAGCCCCGCTAGGACTGGCGGGAGTAGTAAAGAGACCCAGTACTTC. It specifies CASSPARTGGSSKETQYF.

Turning to this clonotype: This may be a read error: a much more frequent sequence differs by one nucleotide. This rearrangement joins TRBV5-1 to TRBJ1-6; tentatively, D is TRBD1 (5 bases). The CDR3 has 12 amino acids. Germline CDR1 and CDR2: SGHRS and YFSETQ. The CDR3 sequence is CVSSGGSSPLHF. For the CDR3, the DNA is TGCGTCAGCAGCGGGGGGAGTTCACCCCTCCACTTT.

This clonotype was counted ten times or more. This chain uses TRBV11-2 with TRBJ2-7; TRBD1 aligns across 7 bases. CDR1 SGHAT and CDR2 FQNNGV come from the germline V gene. CDR3 length: 14 amino acids. Trimming took 5 bases from V and 2 from J; bases not matched to a gene: 6. Here the CDR3 DNA reads TGTGCCAGCAGCCTATCCGGGACAGCCTACGAGCAGTACTTC. Translation: CASSLSGTAYEQYF.